The source of this T cell receptor beta chain is a study of Ad26.COV2.S vaccination and SARS-CoV-2 variants. The wider study: The donor was enrolled in the Ad26.COV2.S arm of the COV1001 trial.

On this clone itself: Its antigen is unknown.

General study results and limits: The study found similar non-spike TCR breadth in vaccine and placebo recipients. Vaccine recipients posted higher spike-specific TCR breadth than their placebo counterparts. Reports say spike-specific CD8+ and CD4+ T cell responses covered substantial breadth after vaccination.

Method: immunoSEQ multiplex PCR; TCRdb's copy keeps in-frame clones and lacks some. The sample shows 350,000 to 400,000 clones, less than 90% of them seen only once. V lost 3 bases, J lost 7 bases, and 6 bases stayed unmatched. Germline CDR1 is SNHLY and CDR2 is FYNNEI. The CDR3 totals 15 residues. As for treatment: about 20 received Ad26.COV2.S at low or high dose, single or two shots; several received placebo; per-sample allocation not given. Collection of samples fell on day 63 after the first vaccine or placebo injection. Sequences were derived from peripheral blood, sampled in a trial of Ad26.COV2.S vaccine versus placebo. J is TRBJ1-2 and V is TRBV2, with 12 bases that match TRBD1. The receptor's source is a person between 18 and 65 years old who received the Ad26.COV2.S COVID-19 vaccine or a placebo. The CDR3 DNA reads TGTGCCAGCAGTGACCATCCGGGACAGGGGGCTGGCTACACCTTC. Translation gives CASSDHPGQGAGYTF.